This TCR beta chain was recorded in a study of CD8 T cells in ankylosing spondylitis. General observations from the study: The study looked at matched synovial fluid samples from ankylosing spondylitis patients. Disease-linked clones were reported to be significantly enriched there.

Using its own MiXCR run on the 5' RACE reads, TCRdb lists one record per CDR3 protein. The table lists some 150,000 distinct CDR3 sequences, roughly 10% of them singletons. The V gene's germline CDR1 is KGHDR and CDR2 SFDVKD. This CDR3 comprises 15 residues. Trimming cost V 3 bases and J 2 bases, with 11 bases left between them. In its sample, this clonotype was seen many times. As yet, its antigen is unknown. Source material: blood, either unsorted or a sorted T cell fraction (not recorded which). The chain carries TRBV24-1 and TRBJ2-3; D might be TRBD1 (6 bases). This sequence originates from a female donor with ankylosing spondylitis or in good health (not recorded which). The CDR3 loop is CATSDPDRYTDTQYF. CDR3 DNA sequence: TGTGCCACCAGTGATCCTGACAGGTACACAGATACGCAGTATTTT.